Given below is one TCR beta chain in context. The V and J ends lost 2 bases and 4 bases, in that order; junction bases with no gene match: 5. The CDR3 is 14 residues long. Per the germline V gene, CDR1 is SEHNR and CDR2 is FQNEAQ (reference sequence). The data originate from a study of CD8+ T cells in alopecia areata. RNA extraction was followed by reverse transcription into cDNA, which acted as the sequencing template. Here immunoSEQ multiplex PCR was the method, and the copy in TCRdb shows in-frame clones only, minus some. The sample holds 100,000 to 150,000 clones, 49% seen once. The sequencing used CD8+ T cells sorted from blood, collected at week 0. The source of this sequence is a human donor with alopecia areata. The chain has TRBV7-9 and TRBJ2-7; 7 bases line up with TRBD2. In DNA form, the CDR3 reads TGTGCCAGCAGCTTAAGGAGGGAGGGTTACGAGCAGTACTTC. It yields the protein CASSLRREGYEQYF.